This T cell receptor beta chain was found in a study of blood T cell repertoires in COVID-19. Study summary: Samples came from the United States, Italy and Spain, spanning acute and convalescent COVID-19. The cDNA or gDNA used as material had been derived from T cells, B-cell-depleted T cells, or PBMCs.

In the authors' workflow: Cell counts per sample came from amplifying reference gene primers. Sequencing used immunoSEQ multiplex PCR; TCRdb keeps in-frame clones, though not all of them. V, J and clone size reflect that table, while D and trimming were determined from the DNA. Of fewer than 130,000 clones in the sample, 85% to 90% were seen once. CDR1 is DFQATT and CDR2 is SNEGSKA in the germline V gene (reference sequence). The junction had 3 bases not matched to a gene; V was cut back by 7 bases and J by 7 bases. This CDR3 has 11 residues. The clonotype was recovered from an elderly woman with acute or convalescent COVID-19. Input material: peripheral blood. V gene TRBV20-1 combines with J gene TRBJ2-5, with 10 nucleotides matching TRBD1. CDR3 sequence reads: CSVGTGVTQYF. In DNA, the CDR3 is TGCAGTGTCGGGACAGGGGTGACCCAGTACTTC.